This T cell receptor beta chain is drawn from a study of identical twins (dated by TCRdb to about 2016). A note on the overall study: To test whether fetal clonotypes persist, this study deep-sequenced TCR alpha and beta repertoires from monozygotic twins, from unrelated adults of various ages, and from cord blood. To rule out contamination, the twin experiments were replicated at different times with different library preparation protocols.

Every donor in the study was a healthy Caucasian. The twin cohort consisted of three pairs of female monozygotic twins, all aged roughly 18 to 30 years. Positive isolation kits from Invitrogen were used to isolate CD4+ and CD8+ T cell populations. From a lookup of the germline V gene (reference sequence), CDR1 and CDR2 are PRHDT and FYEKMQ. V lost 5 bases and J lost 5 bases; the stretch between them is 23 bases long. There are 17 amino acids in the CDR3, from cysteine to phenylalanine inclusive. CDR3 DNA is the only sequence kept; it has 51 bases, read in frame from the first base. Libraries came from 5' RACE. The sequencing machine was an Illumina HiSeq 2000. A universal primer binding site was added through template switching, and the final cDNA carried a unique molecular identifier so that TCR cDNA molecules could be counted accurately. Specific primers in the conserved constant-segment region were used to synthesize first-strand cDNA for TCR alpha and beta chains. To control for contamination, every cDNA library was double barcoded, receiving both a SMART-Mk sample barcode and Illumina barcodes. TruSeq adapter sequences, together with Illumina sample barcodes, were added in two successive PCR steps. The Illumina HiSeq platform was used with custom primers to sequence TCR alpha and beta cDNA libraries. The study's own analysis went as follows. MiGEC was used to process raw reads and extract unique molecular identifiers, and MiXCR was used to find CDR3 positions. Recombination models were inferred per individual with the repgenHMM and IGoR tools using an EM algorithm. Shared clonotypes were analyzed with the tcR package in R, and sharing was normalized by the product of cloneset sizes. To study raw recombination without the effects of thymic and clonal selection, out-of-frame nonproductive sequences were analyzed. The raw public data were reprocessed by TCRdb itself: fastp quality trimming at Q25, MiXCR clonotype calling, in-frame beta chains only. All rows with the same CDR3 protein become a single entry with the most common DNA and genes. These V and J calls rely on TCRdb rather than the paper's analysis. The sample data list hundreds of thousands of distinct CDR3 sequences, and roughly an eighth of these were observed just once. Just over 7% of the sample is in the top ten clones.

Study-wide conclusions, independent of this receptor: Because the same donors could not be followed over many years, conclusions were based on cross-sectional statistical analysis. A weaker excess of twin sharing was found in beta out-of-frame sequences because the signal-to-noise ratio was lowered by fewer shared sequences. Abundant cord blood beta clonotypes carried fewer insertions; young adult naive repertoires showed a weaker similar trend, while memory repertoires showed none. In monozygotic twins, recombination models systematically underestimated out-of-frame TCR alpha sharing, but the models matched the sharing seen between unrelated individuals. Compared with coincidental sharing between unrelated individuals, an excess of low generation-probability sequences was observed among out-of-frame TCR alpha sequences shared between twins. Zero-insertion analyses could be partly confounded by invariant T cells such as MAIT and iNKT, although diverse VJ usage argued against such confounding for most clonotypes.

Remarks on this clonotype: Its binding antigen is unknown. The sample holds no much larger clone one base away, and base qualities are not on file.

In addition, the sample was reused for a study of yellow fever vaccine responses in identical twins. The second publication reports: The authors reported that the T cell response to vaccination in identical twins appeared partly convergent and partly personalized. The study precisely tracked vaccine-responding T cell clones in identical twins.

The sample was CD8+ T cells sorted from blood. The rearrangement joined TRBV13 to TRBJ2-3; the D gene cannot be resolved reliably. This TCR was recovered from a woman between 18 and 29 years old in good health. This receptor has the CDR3 CASSPDRSSKVKDTQYF. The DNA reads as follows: TGTGCCAGCAGCCCCGACCGTTCTAGTAAGGTCAAAGATACGCAGTATTTT.